The next 7 T cell receptor beta chains were all read from a single sample in a study of T cell responses to AZD1222 COVID-19 vaccine. TCRdb's table, derived via immunoSEQ multiplex PCR, lists solely in-frame clones and lacks some. The top ten clones hold roughly 1% of a sample with roughly 200,000 clones, just under 95% of them seen once. The sequencing here drew on peripheral blood, taken 28 days after the second dose of the MenACWY control vaccine. The receptors stem from an adult who received the MenACWY meningococcal vaccine as a control.

This sequence joins TRBV21-1 and TRBJ1-3; the D call in the table, TRBD1, was not verified against the DNA. TRBV21-1 is a pseudogene. This CDR3 has 17 residues. DNA for the CDR3: TGTGCCAGCAGCAAAGGGGGGACAGGCGTCTCTGGAAACACCATATATTTT. Translation gives CASSKGGTGVSGNTIYF.

V usage is TRBV7-2 and J usage is TRBJ1-5; D not resolved. CDR1 and CDR2 (germline): SGHTA, FQGNSA. V lost 1 base, J lost 0 bases, and 4 bases lay in between. This CDR3 region has 14 residues. As DNA, the CDR3 is TGTGCCAGCAGCTTAGAATATAGCAATCAGCCCCAGCATTTT. Translated: CASSLEYSNQPQHF.

The rearrangement joins TRBV6-5 to TRBJ1-2; TRBD1 agrees at 10 bases. The junction had 5 bases not matched to a gene; V was cut back by 7 bases and J by 3 bases. The germline V gene encodes CDR1 MNHEY and CDR2 SVGAGI. CDR3 length: 14 residues. The CDR3 spells CASITGQGDYGYTF. DNA of the CDR3: TGTGCCAGCATTACCGGACAGGGGGACTATGGCTACACCTTC.

The rearrangement joins TRBV5-5 to TRBJ2-5; tentative D call: TRBD2 (5 bases). Germline V lookup: CDR1 SGHKS, CDR2 YYEKEE (reference sequence). Trimming removed 1 base from V and 5 bases from J, with 15 bases in between. The CDR3 length is 15 residues. CDR3 sequence reads: CASSLTVARGETQYF. CDR3 bases: TGTGCCAGCAGCTTGACAGTAGCCCGAGGGGAGACCCAGTACTTC. Using reference TRBV5-5 and TRBJ2-5 for the parts outside the CDR3, the full variable domain is DAGVTQSPTHLIKTRGQQVTLRCSPISGHKSVSWYQQVLGQGPQFIFQYYEKEERGRGNFPDRFSARQFPNYSSELNVNALLLGDSALYLCASSLTVARGETQYFGPGTRLLVL.

V is TRBV4-3 and J is TRBJ1-2; D ambiguous. V was cut by 0 bases and J by 6 bases, with 8 bases left in between. Germline V gene sequence: CDR1 LGHNA, CDR2 YSLEER. The CDR3 sequence is 13 residues long. CDR3 sequence reads: CASSQDLDNGYTF. DNA for the CDR3: TGCGCCAGCAGCCAAGACCTTGACAATGGCTACACCTTC.

The V call is TRBV2, the J call TRBJ2-2; D may correspond to TRBD1 or TRBD2 (5 bases each). V was pared by 4 bases and J by 4 bases, with 13 bases between. The CDR3 is 15 amino acids. Germline values: CDR1 SNHLY, CDR2 FYNNEI. This CDR3 is CASSAQGASTGELFF. The CDR3 DNA sequence: TGTGCCAGCAGTGCCCAGGGAGCGAGCACCGGGGAGCTGTTTTTT.

This clone came up a few times. The rearrangement links TRBV13 to TRBJ2-3; possibly TRBD1 or TRBD2 for D (5 bases each). V lost 6 bases and J lost 0, with 13 bases in between. This CDR3 is built from 15 residues. Germline-derived CDR1 and CDR2 are PRHDT and FYEKMQ (reference sequence). CDR3 protein: CASSLGTTSTDTQYF. The CDR3 DNA sequence: TGTGCCAGCAGTCTCGGGACCACTAGCACAGATACGCAGTATTTT.